These 8 T cell receptor beta chains came from one sample sequenced in a study of tissue T cells after allogeneic stem cell transplantation. Data came from immunoSEQ multiplex PCR; TCRdb stores just in-frame clones and leaves some out. The data show around 1,700 clones, 82% seen once. Steroid-refractory graft-versus-host disease after allogeneic hematopoietic cell transplant qualified adults for prospective research-autopsy enrollment. The starting material was stomach tissue, obtained at autopsy. The receptor source for this set is a male patient at least 60 years old with steroid-refractory graft-versus-host disease after an allogeneic stem cell transplant. Some T cells may be transferred from the graft donor.

The V call is TRBV6-5, the J call TRBJ1-2, with D unclear. CDR3 length: 13 amino acids. Trimming pared 0 bases from V and 6 bases from J, leaving 8 bases between. CDR1 is MNHEY and CDR2 is SVGAGI in the germline V gene. The CDR3 DNA is TGTGCCAGCAGTTACTCTATCAGAGATGGCTACACCTTC. The encoded protein is CASSYSIRDGYTF.

The J gene is TRBJ2-1, the V gene TRBV5-4; 12 bases match TRBD2. Per germline, CDR1 SGHNT and CDR2 YYREEE (reference sequence). V shed 4 bases and J 0 bases; nucleotides not matched to a gene: 5. There are 17 residues in the CDR3. The CDR3 spells CASSLGLAGSSYNEQFF. CDR3 DNA sequence: TGTGCCAGCAGCCTAGGACTAGCGGGGAGCTCCTACAATGAGCAGTTCTTC.

On this clone: The junction shows a germline mismatch at one end, possibly a read error. The J gene is TRBJ1-3, the V gene TRBV7-9; D gene unclear. The CDR3 totals 13 residues. Germline V gene lookup returns CDR1 SEHNR and CDR2 FQNEAQ (reference sequence). The CDR3 DNA reads as TGTGCCAGCAGCTTCGATTCGTCAGACGGATGGCATTTT. This encodes CASSFDSSDGWHF.

In this sample, this clone turned up a few times. The CDR3 coding sequence is TGCGCCAGCAGCTTTTTACGGATGACTGAAGCTTTCTTT. Translated, it gives CASSFLRMTEAFF. The chain uses TRBV5-1 and TRBJ1-1, with no clear D. V lost 2 bases and J lost 5, with 10 bases in between. The CDR3 extends over 13 amino acids. Germline V gives CDR1 SGHRS, CDR2 YFSETQ.

The count of this clone is one. The V and J genes are TRBV5-6 and TRBJ1-2; 8 bases agree with TRBD1. V shed 4 bases, J shed 4 bases, and the junction held 9 bases outside the gene matches. The CDR3 length is 15 residues. Germline CDR1 SGHDT, CDR2 YYEEEE. The CDR3 is CASSKSLRGPYGYTF. The CDR3 DNA reads TGTGCCAGCAGCAAATCGCTCAGGGGGCCCTATGGCTACACCTTC.

This sequence joins TRBV10-3 and TRBJ1-6, with D possibly being TRBD1 (6 bases). The V gene lost 8 bases and the J gene lost 11 bases, with 19 bases spanning the gap. This CDR3 is built from 14 residues. CDR1 ENHRY and CDR2 SYGVKD come from the germline V gene. The CDR3 coding sequence is TGTGCCATCTCTCAGGGACAAACCGAAACACCCCTCCACTTT. Protein product: CAISQGQTETPLHF.

V gene TRBV7-2 combines with J gene TRBJ1-6; D is ambiguous. The germline V gene encodes CDR1 SGHTA and CDR2 FQGNSA. This CDR3 spans 16 amino acids. Trimming removed 1 base at V and 0 bases at J, with 7 bases between. The CDR3 is CASSLVRRSYNSPLHF. The CDR3 coding sequence is TGTGCCAGCAGCTTAGTTCGACGCTCCTATAATTCACCCCTCCACTTT.

This clone was found once. The chain uses TRBV3-1 (or the pseudogene TRBV3-2) and TRBJ2-3; no clear D. V shed 2 bases and J shed 1 base, with 10 bases lying between them. Germline-derived CDR1 and CDR2 are LGHDT and YNNKEL (reference sequence). The CDR3 is 15 residues long. CDR3: CASSQTNRGTDTQYF. CDR3 nucleotides: TGTGCCAGCAGCCAAACCAATAGGGGCACAGATACGCAGTATTTT.